This T cell receptor beta chain derives from a study of blood T cells in healthy people across ages. This clonotype has just a few counts. Germline lookup yields CDR1 SGHVT and CDR2 SQSDAQ. Trimming left V 1 base short and J 8 bases short, with 9 bases between. The CDR3 length is 14 residues. Sample-barcoded 5' priming and a J-beta primer mix drove a second PCR of about 6 to 12 cycles. TCRdb re-analysed the 5' RACE reads in MiXCR, keeping a single row per CDR3 protein. The profile shows more than 650,000 distinct CDR3 sequences, more than 25% of them singletons. These data were likewise used in another study, on T cells of mothers and their children.

Source material: blood. The TCR sequence derives from a boy between 10 and 17 years old in good health. This chain connects TRBV7-4 to TRBJ1-6; no clear D gene. CDR3 bases: TGTGCCAGCAGCTTAGGGCTTCGGGATTCACCCCTCCACTTT. This gives the protein CASSLGLRDSPLHF.